These T cell receptor beta chains were read from a single sample in a study of blood T cells in healthy people across ages. One entry per CDR3 protein results from TCRdb running MiXCR on the 5' RACE reads. The sample yields around 1.1 million distinct CDR3 sequences, more than 30% seen once. The source material was blood. The receptors derive from a man between 18 and 29 years old in good health. Each CDR3 is given with its conserved first and last residue. A D gene is named only where the DNA matches it firmly. Expanded clones get a size class; other rows say once, few or many, or leave the size out.

>TRBV6-6|TRBD1|-|TRBJ1-2
CASSKTGTLLYGYTF
TGTGCCAGCAGTAAGACAGGGACCTTACTCTATGGCTACACCTTC
>TRBV25-1|TRBD2|-|TRBJ2-7
CASSERAGLAGVSYNEQYF
TGTGCCAGCAGTGAAAGGGCGGGACTAGCGGGGGTATCCTACAATGAGCAGTACTTC
>TRBV10-3|-|-|TRBJ2-7
CAISGNGPYEQYF
TGTGCCATCAGTGGTAACGGACCCTACGAGCAGTACTTC
>TRBV2|-|few|TRBJ1-2
CASSEGRRNYGYTF
TGTGCCAGCAGTGAGGGCAGACGGAACTATGGCTACACCTTC
>TRBV28|TRBD1|few|TRBJ2-1
CASTLGQNNEQFF
TGTGCCAGCACATTGGGACAGAACAATGAGCAGTTCTTC
>TRBV4-3|TRBD1|many|TRBJ2-3
CASSHGPTGDTDTQYF
TGCGCCAGCAGCCACGGACCGACAGGGGACACAGATACGCAGTATTTT
>TRBV4-2|-|-|TRBJ2-2
CASSQGITSLDTGELFF
TGTGCCAGCAGCCAAGGGATAACTAGCCTAGACACCGGGGAGCTGTTTTTT
>TRBV29-1|TRBD1|-|TRBJ2-5
CSVEQGEDGQYF
TGCAGCGTTGAACAGGGGGAAGATGGGCAGTACTTC
>TRBV12-5|-|-|TRBJ2-5
CASGPRGAQETQYF
TGTGCTAGTGGTCCTCGGGGGGCCCAAGAGACCCAGTACTTC
>TRBV4-1|-|-|TRBJ2-7
CASSQGGYYKQYF
TGCGCCAGCAGCCAAGGCGGATACTACAAGCAGTACTTC
>TRBV20-1|-|few|TRBJ2-5
CSARDSVQETQYF
TGCAGTGCGAGGGACTCCGTACAAGAGACCCAGTACTTC
>TRBV4-2|TRBD1|few|TRBJ1-5
CASSQESAQVGTGQPQHF
TGTGCCAGCAGCCAAGAATCGGCCCAGGTTGGGACAGGACAGCCCCAGCATTTT
>TRBV5-4|-|few|TRBJ1-3
CASSLGGAGSGNTIYF
TGTGCCAGCAGCTTGGGAGGCGCGGGCTCTGGAAACACCATATATTTT
>TRBV5-1|-|few|TRBJ2-7
CASTGTLNNEQYF
TGCGCCAGCACCGGGACATTGAACAATGAGCAGTACTTC
>TRBV4-1|TRBD1|-|TRBJ1-4
CASSQGPGQPANEKLFF
TGCGCCAGCAGCCAAGGACCGGGACAGCCTGCGAATGAAAAACTGTTTTTT
>TRBV7-8|TRBD2|-|TRBJ2-1
CASSSPGTSGDINYNEQFF
TGTGCCAGCAGCTCCCCCGGGACTAGCGGGGACATTAACTACAATGAGCAGTTCTTC
>TRBV25-1|TRBD1|-|TRBJ2-5
CASSGYRDSQETQYF
TGTGCCAGCAGTGGCTACCGGGACAGCCAAGAGACCCAGTACTTC
>TRBV20-1|-|many|TRBJ1-5
CSARGRSNQPQHF
TGCAGTGCTAGAGGGAGGAGTAATCAGCCCCAGCATTTT
>TRBV9|-|once|TRBJ1-1
CASSVDGATNTEAFF
TGTGCCAGCAGCGTAGACGGGGCTACGAACACTGAAGCTTTCTTT
>TRBV6-2/TRBV6-3|TRBD1|-|TRBJ2-3
CASSTGITGGGDTQYF
TGTGCCAGCAGCACCGGTATAACAGGGGGCGGGGATACGCAGTATTTT
>TRBV6-5|TRBD2|few|TRBJ2-7
CASRLVSSGGSYEQYF
TGTGCCAGCAGACTAGTGAGTAGCGGGGGAAGCTACGAGCAGTACTTC
>TRBV5-5|-|once|TRBJ1-1
CASSRLLAGNTEAFF
TGTGCCAGCAGCCGTTTGCTGGCCGGGAACACTGAAGCTTTCTTT
>TRBV20-1|-|-|TRBJ2-1
CSARDPLGQEQFF
TGCAGTGCTAGAGACCCACTCGGGCAGGAGCAGTTCTTC
>TRBV6-5|-|-|TRBJ2-7
CASSSRVGGLGYEQYF
TGTGCCAGCAGTTCCCGTGTCGGGGGATTAGGTTACGAGCAGTACTTC
>TRBV30|TRBD1|few|TRBJ1-2
CAWNAPDRGNYGYTF
TGTGCCTGGAATGCTCCGGACAGGGGAAACTATGGCTACACCTTC
>TRBV15|TRBD1|-|TRBJ2-4
CATSIDRGVNIQYF
TGTGCCACCAGCATCGACAGGGGAGTAAACATTCAGTACTTC
>TRBV7-2|-|few|TRBJ2-1
CASSLDLGTPNYNEQFF
TGTGCCAGCAGCTTAGATCTTGGGACACCGAACTACAATGAGCAGTTCTTC
>TRBV13|TRBD1|-|TRBJ2-5
CASSLSPPRGRLRETQYF
TGTGCCAGCAGCCTCTCTCCCCCCAGGGGGCGATTAAGAGAGACCCAGTACTTC
>TRBV6-1|TRBD1|-|TRBJ2-5
CASSASTGGSQETQYF
TGTGCCAGCAGTGCGTCCACAGGGGGCTCCCAAGAGACCCAGTACTTC
>TRBV4-1|TRBD1|-|TRBJ1-6
CASSQDDRGDSPLHF
TGCGCCAGCAGCCAAGATGACAGGGGAGATTCACCCCTCCACTTT
>TRBV9|-|-|TRBJ2-5
CASSVAGVWLETQYF
TGTGCCAGCAGCGTAGCAGGAGTTTGGCTGGAGACCCAGTACTTC
>TRBV7-2|-|-|TRBJ2-1
CASSLSVWGNEQFF
TGTGCCAGCAGCTTAAGCGTATGGGGAAATGAGCAGTTCTTC
>TRBV20-1|-|-|TRBJ1-2
CSASALEGLRNYGYTF
TGCAGTGCTAGCGCGCTCGAGGGCCTACGGAACTATGGCTACACCTTC
>TRBV2|TRBD2|few|TRBJ2-7
CASNLDGLGEQYF
TGTGCCAGCAATTTGGACGGACTAGGCGAGCAGTACTTC
>TRBV9|-|-|TRBJ2-7
CASSPGDGSYEQYF
TGTGCCAGCAGCCCCGGGGACGGTAGCTACGAGCAGTACTTC
>TRBV6-2/TRBV6-3|-|-|TRBJ1-4
CASTRGRTNEKLFF
TGTGCCAGCACCCGGGGACGCACTAATGAAAAACTGTTTTTT
>TRBV5-1|TRBD2|few|TRBJ2-1
CASSLALAGYNEQFF
TGCGCCAGCAGCTTAGCACTAGCGGGGTACAATGAGCAGTTCTTC
>TRBV6-5|-|few|TRBJ2-1
CASTPGGAGEQFF
TGTGCCAGCACCCCTGGGGGGGCCGGTGAGCAGTTCTTC
>TRBV7-9|TRBD2|few|TRBJ2-3
CASSLTAGLAGGSTDAQYF
TGTGCCAGCAGCTTAACAGCGGGACTAGCGGGGGGGAGCACAGATGCGCAGTATTTT
>TRBV12-3/TRBV12-4|-|-|TRBJ1-1
CASSLSGARVVSAEAFF
TGTGCCAGCAGTTTATCGGGGGCTAGGGTCGTGTCGGCTGAAGCTTTCTTT
>TRBV7-3|-|-|TRBJ1-2
CASSLSAYTAGHTF
TGTGCCAGCAGCTTAAGTGCCTATACAGCGGGCCACACCTTC
>TRBV6-5|TRBD2|many|TRBJ2-1
CASSWTSGDMDEQFF
TGTGCCAGCAGTTGGACTAGCGGGGATATGGATGAGCAGTTCTTC
>TRBV4-2|TRBD2|many|TRBJ2-3
CASSQGLAESTDTQYF
TGTGCCAGCAGCCAAGGACTAGCGGAGAGCACAGATACGCAGTATTTT
>TRBV4-3|-|few|TRBJ2-2
CASSQDGPDITGELFF
TGCGCCAGCAGCCAAGATGGGCCGGACATCACCGGGGAGCTGTTTTTT
>TRBV29-1|-|-|TRBJ1-1
CSVVTGTMNTEAFF
TGCAGCGTAGTCACAGGGACCATGAACACTGAAGCTTTCTTT
>TRBV2|TRBD2|few|TRBJ2-7
CASEPGGNEQYF
TGTGCCAGCGAACCGGGAGGTAACGAGCAGTACTTC
>TRBV20-1|-|-|TRBJ1-5
CSARDLGKDNQPQHF
TGCAGTGCTAGAGATCTGGGGAAGGACAATCAGCCCCAGCATTTT
>TRBV28|TRBD1|few|TRBJ1-1
CASSQTGWEVEAFF
TGTGCCAGCAGTCAGACAGGGTGGGAGGTTGAAGCTTTCTTT
>TRBV4-1|TRBD1|-|TRBJ1-1
CASSLTGASNTEAFF
TGCGCCAGCAGCCTGACAGGGGCGTCGAACACTGAAGCTTTCTTT
>TRBV5-1|TRBD1|few|TRBJ2-2
CASSLTLRTGAINLELFF
TGCGCCAGCAGCTTGACCCTTCGGACAGGGGCGATAAACCTGGAGCTGTTTTTT
>TRBV9|TRBD1|once|TRBJ1-2
CASSEGAYGGYTF
TGTGCCAGCAGCGAGGGGGCGTATGGAGGCTACACCTTC
>TRBV4-3|-|-|TRBJ1-2
CASSQGRAADEFGYTF
TGCGCCAGCAGCCAAGGGAGAGCGGCGGACGAGTTCGGCTACACCTTC
>TRBV4-1|-|-|TRBJ2-7
CASSRDYGYEQYF
TGCGCCAGCAGTCGCGACTACGGCTACGAGCAGTACTTC
>TRBV29-1|TRBD2|few|TRBJ2-1
CSVVLAGGPRYNEQFF
TGCAGCGTTGTCTTAGCGGGGGGGCCTCGTTACAATGAGCAGTTCTTC
>TRBV3-1|-|-|TRBJ1-1
CASSQEATGTRNEAFF
TGTGCCAGCAGCCAAGAAGCAACAGGGACTAGGAATGAAGCTTTCTTT
>TRBV7-9|TRBD2|-|TRBJ2-3
CASSLTAGFSDTQYF
TGTGCCAGCAGCTTAACAGCGGGGTTTTCAGATACGCAGTATTTT
>TRBV20-1|TRBD1|-|TRBJ2-1
CSANAGTGIYNEQFF
TGCAGTGCTAACGCCGGGACAGGGATTTACAATGAGCAGTTCTTC
>TRBV12-3/TRBV12-4|TRBD1|once|TRBJ1-2
CASSSGGSHGYTF
TGTGCCAGCAGCTCAGGGGGTTCACATGGCTACACCTTC
>TRBV9|-|few|TRBJ2-2
CASSVGISNTGELFF
TGTGCCAGCAGCGTAGGCATTTCCAACACCGGGGAGCTGTTTTTT